A single sample is the source of the 2 T cell receptor beta chains below, sequenced in a study of cytomegalovirus exposure and HLA in healthy donors. 60 Vbeta and 13 Jbeta primers were used in PCR. Method: immunoSEQ multiplex PCR; TCRdb's copy keeps in-frame clones and lacks some. The repertoire holds about 130,000 clones, with roughly 78% as singletons. The sequenced sample consisted of PBMCs. The receptors come from a man aged 50-59 years in good health and CMV-seropositive.

In this sample, this clone turned up once. The rearrangement uses TRBV6-6 and TRBJ2-1; tentative D call: TRBD2 (5 bases). The V end was cut by 5 bases, the J end by 6 bases, with 11 bases between. CDR1 and CDR2 (germline): MNHNY, SVGAGI (reference sequence). This CDR3 comprises 13 residues. CDR3 sequence (DNA): TGTGCCAGCAGTACCCCAGGAGGCAATGAGCAGTTCTTC. Translated: CASSTPGGNEQFF.

The J gene is TRBJ1-2, the V gene TRBV5-6; 9 bases match TRBD1. CDR1 and CDR2 from the germline V gene are SGHDT and YYEEEE. V trimming: 5 bases; J trimming: 6 bases; junction bases outside the gene matches: 8. The CDR3 consists of 14 residues. The CDR3 DNA reads as TGTGCCAGCAGGCGGCCGGGACAGGGCCATGGCTACACCTTC. Translated, it gives CASRRPGQGHGYTF.